This TCR beta chain was obtained from a study of neurological immune-mediated disorders. Trimming took off 0 bases at V and 1 base at J, with 10 bases between the two ends. The CDR3 covers 15 residues. The germline CDR1 and CDR2 sequences are SGHDT and YYEEEE. Study results and caveats: None of the CDR3 amino acid sequences of expanded clones recurred across subjects, suggesting private repertoires in all groups. Phylogenetic grouping put 18 of 34 multiple sclerosis patients' repertoires into one related-CDR3 cluster, a possible signature. Healthy controls had more TCR clonal expansion than multiple sclerosis, which showed the least, whereas HTLV-1-associated myelopathy showed the most.

It was by 5'RACE with 10-nucleotide random UMIs that the cDNA was made. TCRdb independently ran MiXCR on the 5' RACE reads; one entry per CDR3 protein. The sample holds tens of thousands of distinct CDR3 sequences; roughly 2.6% are singletons and the top ten take 0.9% to 1.4%. This clonotype was detected ten times or more. No antigen is known for it. The TCR sequence derives from a woman aged 25 to 39 with multiple sclerosis. The specimen was PBMCs. J is TRBJ2-5 and V is TRBV5-6; D gene uncertain. As DNA, the CDR3 is TGTGCCAGCAGCTTGGCCGCAGCGCTCCAAGAGACCCAGTACTTC. It codes for CASSLAAALQETQYF.